A single sample is the source of the 5 T cell receptor beta chains below, sequenced in a study of shared clonotypes between healthy human individuals. The method was immunoSEQ multiplex PCR; TCRdb's version includes in-frame clones alone and lacks a portion of them. The sample has over a million clones; around 97% are singletons. The sample comprised naive CD4+ T cells sorted from blood. Indicated subset: CD45RA+ positively selected. The receptors originated from a man aged 25-40 years in good health.

The V and J genes are TRBV28 and TRBJ2-7; 9 nucleotides align to TRBD1. Trimming took 3 bases from V and 7 from J; bases not matched to a gene: 7. The CDR3 has 14 amino acids. Germline-derived CDR1 and CDR2 are MDHEN and SYDVKM. The CDR3 DNA reads TGTGCCAGCAGTTTCTCTACAGGGGGCGGGGAGCAGTACTTC. Encoded protein: CASSFSTGGGEQYF.

The J gene is TRBJ2-5, the V gene TRBV20-1, with D maybe TRBD2 (6 bases). V shed 8 bases and J shed 4 bases, with 11 bases lying between them. This CDR3 comprises 11 residues. Germline assignment: CDR1 DFQATT and CDR2 SNEGSKA (reference sequence). CDR3 bases: TGCAGTACGACTAGAACAGAGACCCAGTACTTC. It codes for CSTTRTETQYF.

V and J are TRBV15 and TRBJ2-1; a possible D gene is TRBD2 (5 bases). Trimming shortened V by 3 bases and J by 10 bases, and 13 bases separated the two germline ends. This CDR3 has 13 residues. Germline V gives CDR1 LNHNV, CDR2 YYDKDF (reference sequence). The CDR3 loop reads CATSSPLSVEQFF. CDR3 sequence (DNA): TGTGCCACCAGCAGTCCCCTTAGCGTGGAGCAGTTCTTC.

The V gene is TRBV15, the J gene TRBJ2-7; 8 bases line up with TRBD2. CDR1 and CDR2 (germline): LNHNV, YYDKDF (reference sequence). J lost 7 bases, V lost 0 bases, and 8 bases had no gene match. There are 15 residues in the CDR3. CDR3 sequence (DNA): TGTGCCACCAGCAGAGATACGGGAGGGGGGGCGGAGCAGTACTTC. This translates into CATSRDTGGGAEQYF.

V gene TRBV28 combines with J gene TRBJ2-4; 7 nucleotides agree with TRBD2. The CDR3 has 15 amino acids. V trimming: 6 bases; J trimming: 8 bases; junction bases outside the gene matches: 13. In germline, CDR1 is MDHEN, CDR2 SYDVKM. The CDR3 spells CASSSPGLGEDIQYF. CDR3 nucleotides: TGTGCCAGCAGCTCCCCCGGACTAGGGGAGGACATTCAGTACTTC.